Sequencing of this TCR beta chain was carried out in a study of cytomegalovirus exposure and HLA in healthy donors. The germline gives CDR1 SGHNT, CDR2 YYREEE (reference sequence). The CDR3 has 15 residues. Trimming left V 0 bases short and J 6 bases short, with 16 bases between. Use of 60 Vbeta and 13 Jbeta primers characterized the PCR. Sequencing used immunoSEQ multiplex PCR; TCRdb keeps in-frame clones, though not all of them. The table lists about 91,000 clones, about 89% of them singletons. This TCR derives from a man between 25 and 39 years old in good health and CMV-seropositive. Sequencing was done on a sample of PBMCs. The chain joins TRBV5-4 to TRBJ2-7, with D perhaps matching TRBD2 (6 bases). The CDR3 is CASSLGRDRGLEQYF. CDR3 nucleotide sequence: TGTGCCAGCAGCTTGGGCCGGGACCGGGGACTCGAGCAGTACTTC.